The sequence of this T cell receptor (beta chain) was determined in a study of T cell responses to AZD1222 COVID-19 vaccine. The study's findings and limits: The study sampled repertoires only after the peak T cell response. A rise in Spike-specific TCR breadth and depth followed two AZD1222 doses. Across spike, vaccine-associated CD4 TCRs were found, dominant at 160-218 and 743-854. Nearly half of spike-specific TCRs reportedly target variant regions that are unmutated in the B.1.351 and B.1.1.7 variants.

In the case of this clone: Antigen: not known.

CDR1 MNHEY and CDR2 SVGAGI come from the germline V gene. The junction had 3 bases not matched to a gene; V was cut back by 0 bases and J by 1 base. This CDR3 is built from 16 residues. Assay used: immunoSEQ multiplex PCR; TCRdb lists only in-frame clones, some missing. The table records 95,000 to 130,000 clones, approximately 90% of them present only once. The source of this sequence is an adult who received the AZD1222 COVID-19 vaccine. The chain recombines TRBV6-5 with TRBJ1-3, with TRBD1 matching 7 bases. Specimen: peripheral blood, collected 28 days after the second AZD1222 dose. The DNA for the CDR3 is TGTGCCAGCAGTTACTCCGGGACAGCATCTGGAAACACCATATATTTT. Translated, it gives CASSYSGTASGNTIYF.